This T cell receptor (beta chain) was recorded in a study of OX40 agonist ivuxolimab in advanced cancers. As for the study in general: Participants averaged about 66 years of age (range about 23 to 79) and were roughly 80% male. It was permissible to have had prior anti-PD-1, anti-PD-L1 or anti-CTLA-4 therapy, and 40% had some. Overall study results and limits: The study did not work out the antigen specificity of the expanded peripheral T cells.

The germline V gene encodes CDR1 SQVTM and CDR2 ANQGSEA. CDR3 size: 12 residues. The ends were cut back, 6 bases at V and 4 bases at J, with 12 bases in the middle. Some clones are missing from TCRdb's copy, which holds only in-frame ones; the method was immunoSEQ multiplex PCR. The sample contains approximately 14,000 clones, around 77% of which appear only once. Turning to this clone: The antigen is not known.

Material: CD4+ or CD8+ T cells sorted from blood, obtained in a trial of the OX40 agonist ivuxolimab. The TCR originated in an adult with an advanced solid tumor such as melanoma, head and neck, liver or kidney cancer. The J gene is TRBJ1-2, the V gene TRBV29-1, with a possible D match to TRBD1 (5 bases). DNA of the CDR3: TGCAGCGTAGAGACAGAAATCTATGGCTACACCTTC. The encoded protein is CSVETEIYGYTF.